Listed below are T cell receptor beta chains from one sample, sequenced in a study of regulatory T cells in long-lasting Graves disease. In TCRdb, the multiplex PCR reads were re-called with MiXCR into one record per CDR3 protein. The profile shows 420,000 or so distinct CDR3 sequences, about a quarter of them singletons. The sample here was peripheral blood mononuclear cells (PBMCs), taken when the disease was refractory, from a patient treated with antithyroid drugs. The source is a female donor with Graves disease. CDR3s include the opening cysteine and the closing phenylalanine or tryptophan. A D gene is named only where the DNA matches it firmly. Part of the rows lack a size; the others show once, few, many or a class for expanded clones.

TRBJ1-2,TRBV12-3/TRBV12-4,few,-,TGTGCCAGCAGTCCTCGGGAGGACTATGGCTACACCTTC,CASSPREDYGYTF
TRBJ1-1,TRBV28,many,-,TGTGCCAGCAGTCGCATGACCCAGGCAGCTTTCTTT,CASSRMTQAAFF
TRBJ2-7,TRBV28,many,-,TGTGCCAGCAGTCGCCCTACTACTTTTCCCTACGAGCAGTACTTC,CASSRPTTFPYEQYF
TRBJ2-3,TRBV29-1,few,TRBD1,TGCAGCGTAGCCGGGACAGGCGATACGCAGTATTTT,CSVAGTGDTQYF
TRBJ1-6,TRBV6-2/TRBV6-3,few,-,TGTGCCAGCAGTTACTCATCCGGGAGCTCCTATAATTCACCCCTCCACTTT,CASSYSSGSSYNSPLHF
TRBJ1-2,TRBV2,-,TRBD1,TGTGCCAGCAGCTCCAACAGGGGCTCAGAGGACTATGGCTACACCTTC,CASSSNRGSEDYGYTF
TRBJ2-1,TRBV11-2,-,-,TGTGCCAGCAGCTTGTTTCTCGGCGGCGAAAGCAATGAGCAGTTCTTC,CASSLFLGGESNEQFF
TRBJ1-1,TRBV25-1,many,-,TGTGCCAGCAGTGAGCCGGGGGCAGCCACTGAAGCTTTCTTT,CASSEPGAATEAFF
TRBJ2-1,TRBV11-3,-,-,TGTGCCAGCAGCCCCGGGACTGGCCTCGGGGCTGAGCAGTTCTTC,CASSPGTGLGAEQFF
TRBJ1-1,TRBV28,-,-,TGTGCCAGCAAGGGGTCCAGGTGTGTCACTGAAGCTTTCTTT,CASKGSRCVTEAFF
TRBJ1-5,TRBV28,many,-,TGTGCCAGCAGTGCTGTTGACAGAGGCAATCAGCCCCAGCATTTT,CASSAVDRGNQPQHF
TRBJ1-1,TRBV6-1,many,-,TGTGCCAGCAGTGAAGAGATGGCGGGGAACACTGAAGCTTTCTTT,CASSEEMAGNTEAFF
TRBJ2-6,TRBV20-1,few,-,TGCAGTGCTAGAGATCTGGGGGCCAACGTCCTGACTTTC,CSARDLGANVLTF
TRBJ2-7,TRBV5-1,once,-,TGTGCCAGCAGCTCACACAGGCCCCCAGACGGTTACGAGCAGTACTTC,CASSSHRPPDGYEQYF
TRBJ2-2,TRBV2,many,-,TGTGCCAGCAACTCCCCTCCCGGGGAGCTGTTTTTT,CASNSPPGELFF
TRBJ2-7,TRBV10-3,few,TRBD1,TGTGCCATCAGTGAGTGGACAGGGTCCCCCTACGAGCAGTACTTC,CAISEWTGSPYEQYF
TRBJ2-5,TRBV5-1,once,-,TGCGCCAGCAGCTTGGGTGATCGGGAGACCCAGTACTTC,CASSLGDRETQYF
TRBJ2-7,TRBV7-2,-,TRBD2,TGCGCCAGCAGCCCCCAGCGGACTAGCGGGACTTCCTACGAGCAGTACTTC,CASSPQRTSGTSYEQYF
TRBJ2-7,TRBV12-3/TRBV12-4,many,-,TGTGCCAGCAGCAGACAGAATTTAGGGTACGAGCAGTACTTC,CASSRQNLGYEQYF
TRBJ2-1,TRBV16,-,-,TGTGCCAGCAGCCAATCGGCCCAAGGACCTCAGTTCTTC,CASSQSAQGPQFF
TRBJ1-2,TRBV20-1,-,-,TGCAGTGCTAGTCTCCCGACCGCTACTAACTATGGCTACACCTTC,CSASLPTATNYGYTF
TRBJ1-4,TRBV11-2,-,-,TGTGCCTGCAGCTTAGTGGGGTTTCGGGTTGCAACTAATGAAAAACTGATTTTT,CACSLVGFRVATNEKLIF
TRBJ2-7,TRBV6-1,-,-,TGTGCCAGCTACGGACAGACCTACGAGCAGTACTTC,CASYGQTYEQYF
TRBJ1-1,TRBV19,few,-,TGTGCCAGTAGTATATTTTCAGAGAACACTGAAGCTTTCTTT,CASSIFSENTEAFF
TRBJ1-1,TRBV29-1,-,-,TGCAGCACCCAAGGTGGTAGGACAGATAACACTGAAGCTTTCTTT,CSTQGGRTDNTEAFF
TRBJ2-5,TRBV12-3/TRBV12-4,many,-,TGTGCCAGCACCGACCATCAGGGGCAAGAGACCCAGTACTTC,CASTDHQGQETQYF
TRBJ1-5,TRBV3-1,-,-,TGTGCCAGCAGCCAAGGGAGGGCCAATCAGCCCCAGCATTTT,CASSQGRANQPQHF
TRBJ1-5,TRBV15,few,-,TGTGCCACCAGCAGAGAACCCAACACAGGGTATGCCAATCAGCCCCAGCATTTT,CATSREPNTGYANQPQHF